This T cell receptor beta chain was sequenced for a study of blood T cell repertoires in COVID-19. Profiling relied on immunoSEQ multiplex PCR, and the TCRdb table lists in-frame clones only, not all of them. Of about 39,000 clones listed, about nine tenths are singletons. Trimming removed 1 base at V and 0 bases at J, with 14 bases between. Looked up from germline, CDR1 is LNHNV and CDR2 is YYDKDF (reference sequence). This CDR3 region has 17 residues. The sequenced material came from peripheral blood. The rearrangement links TRBV15 to TRBJ2-3, with a tentative D call TRBD1 (6 bases). This TCR was sampled from a man aged 45-65 years with active COVID-19. CDR3 loop: CATSRVLIGQSTDTQYF. The CDR3 bases are TGTGCCACCAGCAGAGTACTGATTGGACAGAGCACAGATACGCAGTATTTT.